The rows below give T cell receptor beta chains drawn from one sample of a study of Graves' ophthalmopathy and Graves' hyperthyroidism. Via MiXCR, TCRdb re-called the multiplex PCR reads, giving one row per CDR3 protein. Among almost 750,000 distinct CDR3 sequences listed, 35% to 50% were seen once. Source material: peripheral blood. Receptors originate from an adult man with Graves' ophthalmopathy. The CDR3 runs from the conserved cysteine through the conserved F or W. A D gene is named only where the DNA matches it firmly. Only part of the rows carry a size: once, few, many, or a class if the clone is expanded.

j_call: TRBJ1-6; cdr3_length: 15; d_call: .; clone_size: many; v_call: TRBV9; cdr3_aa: CASSVYGVSNSPLHF; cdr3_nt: TGTGCCAGCAGCGTATACGGGGTGTCAAATTCACCCCTCCACTTT
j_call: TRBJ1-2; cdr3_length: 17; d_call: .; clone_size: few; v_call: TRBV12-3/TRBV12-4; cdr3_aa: CASSPKTFIGFNYGYTF; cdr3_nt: TGTGCCAGCAGCCCGAAGACTTTTATAGGGTTTAACTATGGCTACACCTTC
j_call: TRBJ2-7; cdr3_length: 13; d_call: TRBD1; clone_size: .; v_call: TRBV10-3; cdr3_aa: CASSGQGADEQYF; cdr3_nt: TGTGCCAGCAGCGGACAGGGGGCGGATGAGCAGTACTTC
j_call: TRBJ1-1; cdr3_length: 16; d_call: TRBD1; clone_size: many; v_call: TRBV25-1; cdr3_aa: CASSEGQGLLNTEAFF; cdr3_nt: TGTGCCAGCAGTGAGGGACAGGGGTTATTGAACACTGAAGCTTTCTTT
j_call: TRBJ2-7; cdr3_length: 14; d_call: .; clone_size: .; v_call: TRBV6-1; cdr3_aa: CASIDRSRTYEQYF; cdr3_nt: TGTGCCAGCATCGACCGTAGCAGGACCTACGAGCAGTACTTC
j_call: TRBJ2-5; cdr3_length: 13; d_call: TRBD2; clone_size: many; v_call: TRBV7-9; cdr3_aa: CASSSSGGETQYF; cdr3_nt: TGTGCCAGCAGTTCTAGCGGGGGGGAGACCCAGTACTTC
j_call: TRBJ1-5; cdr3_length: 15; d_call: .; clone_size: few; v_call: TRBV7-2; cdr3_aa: CASSLSLLGNQPQHF; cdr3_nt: TGTGCCAGCAGCCTGTCCCTACTCGGCAATCAGCCCCAGCATTTT
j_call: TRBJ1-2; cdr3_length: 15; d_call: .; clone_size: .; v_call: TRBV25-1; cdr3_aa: CACSALRTAPWGYTF; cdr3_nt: TGTGCCTGCAGTGCTCTTAGGACAGCCCCCTGGGGCTACACCTTC
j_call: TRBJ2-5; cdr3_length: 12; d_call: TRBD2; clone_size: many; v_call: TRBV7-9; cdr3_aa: CASSQRTSGGDF; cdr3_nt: TGTGCCAGCAGCCAAAGGACTAGCGGGGGAGACTTC
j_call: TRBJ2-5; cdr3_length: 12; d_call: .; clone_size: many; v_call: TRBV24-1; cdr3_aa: CATSDNLETQYF; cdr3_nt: TGTGCCACCAGTGATAATCTAGAGACCCAGTACTTC
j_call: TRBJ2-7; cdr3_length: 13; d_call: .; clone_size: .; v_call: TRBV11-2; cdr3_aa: CASSPGYRGEQYF; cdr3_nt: TGTGCCAGCAGCCCTGGATATCGGGGGGAGCAGTACTTC
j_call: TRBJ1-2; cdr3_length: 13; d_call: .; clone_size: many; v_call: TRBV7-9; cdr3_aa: CASSSGGDYGYTF; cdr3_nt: TGTGCCAGCAGCTCTGGGGGCGACTATGGCTACACCTTC
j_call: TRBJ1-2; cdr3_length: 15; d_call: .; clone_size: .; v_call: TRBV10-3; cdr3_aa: CASSLSSTVHYGYTF; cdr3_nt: TGTGCCAGCAGTTTATCGTCGACAGTACACTATGGCTACACCTTC
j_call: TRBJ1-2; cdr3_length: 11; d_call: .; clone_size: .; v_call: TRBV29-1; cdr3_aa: CSLGSNYGYTF; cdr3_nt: TGCAGCTTAGGGAGCAACTATGGCTACACCTTC
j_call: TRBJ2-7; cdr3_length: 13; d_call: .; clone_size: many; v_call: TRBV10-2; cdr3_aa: CASRAPLNYEQYF; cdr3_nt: TGCGCCAGCAGGGCACCTCTAAACTACGAGCAGTACTTC
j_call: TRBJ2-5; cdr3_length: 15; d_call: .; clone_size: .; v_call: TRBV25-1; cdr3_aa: CASSEYKGIGETQYF; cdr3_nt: TGTGCCAGCAGTGAATATAAAGGGATCGGGGAGACCCAGTACTTC
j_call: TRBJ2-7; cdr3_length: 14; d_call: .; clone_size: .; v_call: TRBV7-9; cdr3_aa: CASSLVEGVSEQYF; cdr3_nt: TGTGCCAGCAGCCTGGTTGAGGGGGTAAGCGAGCAGTACTTC
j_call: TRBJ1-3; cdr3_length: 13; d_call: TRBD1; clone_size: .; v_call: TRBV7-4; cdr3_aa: CVSSPGQGNTIYF; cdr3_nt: TGTGTCAGCAGCCCGGGACAGGGGAACACCATATATTTT
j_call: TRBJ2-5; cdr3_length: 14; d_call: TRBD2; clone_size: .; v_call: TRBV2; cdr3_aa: CASSGAGAQETQYF; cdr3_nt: TGTGCCAGCAGTGGAGCGGGGGCACAAGAGACCCAGTACTTC
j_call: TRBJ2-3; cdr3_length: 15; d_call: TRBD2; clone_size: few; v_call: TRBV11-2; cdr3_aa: CASSLLAGSTDTQYF; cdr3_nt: TGTGCCAGCAGCTTACTAGCGGGGAGCACAGATACGCAGTATTTT
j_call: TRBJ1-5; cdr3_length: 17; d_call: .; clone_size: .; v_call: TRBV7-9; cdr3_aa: CASSLAVRQVSNQPQHF; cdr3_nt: TGTGCCAGCAGCTTAGCAGTGCGACAGGTGTCCAATCAGCCCCAGCATTTT
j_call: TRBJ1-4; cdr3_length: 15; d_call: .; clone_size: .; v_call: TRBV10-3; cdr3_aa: CAISESEGTNEKLFF; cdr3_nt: TGTGCCATCAGTGAGTCGGAGGGGACTAATGAAAAACTGTTTTTT
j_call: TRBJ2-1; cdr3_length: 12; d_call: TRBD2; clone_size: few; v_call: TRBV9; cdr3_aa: CASSPTSGEQFF; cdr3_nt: TGTGCCAGCAGCCCCACTAGCGGAGAGCAGTTCTTC
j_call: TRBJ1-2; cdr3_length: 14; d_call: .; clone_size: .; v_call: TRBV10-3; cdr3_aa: CAISKSRTNGGYTF; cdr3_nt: TGTGCCATCAGCAAATCGAGGACAAACGGCGGCTACACCTTC
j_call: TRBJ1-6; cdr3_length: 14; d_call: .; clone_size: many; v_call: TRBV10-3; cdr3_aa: CAIRVGGGNSPLHF; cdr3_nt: TGTGCCATCAGAGTAGGGGGTGGAAATTCACCCCTCCACTTT
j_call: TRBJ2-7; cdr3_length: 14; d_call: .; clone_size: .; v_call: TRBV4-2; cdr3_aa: CASSQGLYPYEQYF; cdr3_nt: TGTGCCAGCAGCCAAGGGCTTTACCCCTACGAGCAGTACTTC
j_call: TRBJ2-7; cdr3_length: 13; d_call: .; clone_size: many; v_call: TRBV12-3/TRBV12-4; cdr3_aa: CASAQLGRYEQYF; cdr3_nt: TGTGCCAGCGCCCAATTGGGCCGCTACGAGCAGTACTTC
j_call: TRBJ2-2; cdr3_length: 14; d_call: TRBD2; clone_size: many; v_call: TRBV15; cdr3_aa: CATGTSGFTGELFF; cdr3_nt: TGTGCCACCGGGACTAGCGGGTTCACCGGGGAGCTGTTTTTT
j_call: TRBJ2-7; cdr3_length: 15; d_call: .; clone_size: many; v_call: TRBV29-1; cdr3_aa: CSVYSPIELPYEQYF; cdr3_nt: TGCAGCGTGTATTCCCCCATCGAGCTACCCTACGAGCAGTACTTC